Here is one T cell receptor beta chain with its context. Antigen: not known. These data come from a study of T-cell memory formation after mild COVID-19. Study-level background: Largely donor-specific TCR clusters were found.

Findings and caveats of the study: Within pre-infection memory, some responding clones were found, suggesting cross-reactive memory joined. CD4/CD8 balance characterized clones contracting day 15 to 85, and CD4+ skew characterized later expanders.

UMIs and sample barcodes were carried by the TCR alpha and TCR beta cDNA libraries that 5'RACE produced using constant-segment primers. TCRdb ran MiXCR on the 5' RACE reads and lists one entry per CDR3 protein. The sample carries around 140,000 distinct CDR3 sequences, roughly a fifth recorded once. Specimen: PBMCs or a T cell subset sorted from them (not recorded which). The origin of this receptor is an adult woman who had mild COVID-19 (a few samples of this study predate the infection). Cell type and time point are not known.

DNA of the CDR3: TGTGCCAGCAGCTTAGGTGGTGGAGGGGTCCAAGAGACCCAGTACTTC. Translation gives CASSLGGGGVQETQYF. The genes are TRBV7-6 and TRBJ2-5; D is possibly TRBD2 (6 bases). Trimming removed 1 base from V and 1 base from J, with 13 bases in between. Germline CDR1 SGHVS, CDR2 FNYEAQ. The CDR3 runs 16 residues.